The TCR beta chain under discussion was sequenced for a study of cytomegalovirus exposure and HLA in healthy donors. Study results and caveats: Several top significant clusters appeared, in a later analysis, to be linked to common viral pathogens. Indistinguishable V segments, including TRBV6-2 and TRBV6-3, were excluded. Most subjects had HLA-A and HLA-B alleles reportedly predicted accurately by TCR beta sequences.

In the case of this clone: Antigen unknown.

Vbeta (60) and Jbeta (13) primers were used in the PCR. The table came from immunoSEQ multiplex PCR; TCRdb's copy has only in-frame clones and leaves some out. The table records about 60,000 clones, 70% of them present only once. The CDR3 extends over 15 amino acids. Unmatched junction bases numbered 5, after V lost 0 bases and J lost 11 bases. Per germline, CDR1 MNHEY and CDR2 SMNVEV (reference sequence). The rearrangement uses TRBV27 and TRBJ1-6, with 9 positions matching TRBD1. The specimen sequenced was PBMCs. The receptor comes from a woman between 55 and 75 years old in good health and CMV-seropositive. CDR3 DNA: TGTGCCAGCAGTTTATCGGCACAGGGGGCCACACCCCTCCACTTT. Translation gives CASSLSAQGATPLHF.